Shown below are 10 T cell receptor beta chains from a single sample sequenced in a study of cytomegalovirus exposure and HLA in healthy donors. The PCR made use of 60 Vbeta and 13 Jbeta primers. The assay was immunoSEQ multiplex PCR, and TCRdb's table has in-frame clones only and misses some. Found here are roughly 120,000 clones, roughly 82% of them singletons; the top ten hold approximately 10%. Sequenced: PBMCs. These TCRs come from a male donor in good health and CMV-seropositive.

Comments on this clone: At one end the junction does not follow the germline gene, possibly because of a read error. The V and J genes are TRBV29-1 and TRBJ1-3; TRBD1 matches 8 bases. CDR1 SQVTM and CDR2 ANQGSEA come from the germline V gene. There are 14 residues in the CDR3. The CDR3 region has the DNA TGCAGCGCTGAACTGACAGGGGCCGGAAACACCATATATTTT. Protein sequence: CSAELTGAGNTIYF.

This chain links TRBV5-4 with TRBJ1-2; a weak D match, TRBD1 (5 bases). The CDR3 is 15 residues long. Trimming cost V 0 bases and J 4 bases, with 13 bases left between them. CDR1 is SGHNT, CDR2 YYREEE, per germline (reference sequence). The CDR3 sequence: CASSLGEAGPYGYTF. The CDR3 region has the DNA TGTGCCAGCAGCTTGGGAGAGGCGGGGCCCTATGGCTACACCTTC.

CDR3 sequence reads: CAWEGDRWTDTQYF. The CDR3 DNA follows: TGTGCCTGGGAGGGGGACAGGTGGACAGATACGCAGTATTTT. The chain joins TRBV30 to TRBJ2-3; TRBD1 matches at 8 bases. The ends lost 5 bases at V and 3 bases at J; junction bases unmatched: 7. The CDR3 spans 14 residues. CDR1 is GTSNPN and CDR2 is SVGIG in the germline V gene (reference sequence).

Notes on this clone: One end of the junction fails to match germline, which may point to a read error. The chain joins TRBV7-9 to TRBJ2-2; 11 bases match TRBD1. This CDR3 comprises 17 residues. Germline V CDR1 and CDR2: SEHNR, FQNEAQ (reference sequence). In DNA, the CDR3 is TGTTCCAGCAGCATTGAGGACAGGGGGCGATTTACCGGGGAGCTGTTTTTT. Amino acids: CSSSIEDRGRFTGELFF.

DNA for the CDR3: TGTGCCAGCAGCAAAGGGAGTACTGAAGCTTTCTTT. This encodes CASSKGSTEAFF. V usage is TRBV21-1 and J usage is TRBJ1-1. TRBV21-1 is given as a pseudogene. This CDR3 has 12 amino acids.

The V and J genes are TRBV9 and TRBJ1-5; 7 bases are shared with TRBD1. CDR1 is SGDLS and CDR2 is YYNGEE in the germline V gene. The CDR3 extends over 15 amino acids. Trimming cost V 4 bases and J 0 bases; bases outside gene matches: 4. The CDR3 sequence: CASSPGGFSNQPQHF. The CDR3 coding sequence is TGTGCCAGCAGCCCAGGGGGGTTTAGCAATCAGCCCCAGCATTTT.

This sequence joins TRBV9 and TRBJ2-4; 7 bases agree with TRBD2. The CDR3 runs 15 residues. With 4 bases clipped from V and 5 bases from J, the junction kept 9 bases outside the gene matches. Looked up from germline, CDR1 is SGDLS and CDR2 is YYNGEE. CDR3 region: CASSPRLALENIQYF. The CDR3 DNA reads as TGTGCCAGCAGCCCAAGACTAGCCCTGGAAAACATTCAGTACTTC.

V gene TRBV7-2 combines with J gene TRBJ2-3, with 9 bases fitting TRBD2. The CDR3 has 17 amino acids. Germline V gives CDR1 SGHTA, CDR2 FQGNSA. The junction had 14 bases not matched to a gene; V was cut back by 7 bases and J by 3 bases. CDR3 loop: CASKSPAGGPRTDTQYF. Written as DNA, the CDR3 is TGTGCCAGCAAGAGTCCGGCGGGAGGGCCGAGGACAGATACGCAGTATTTT.

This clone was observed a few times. CDR3 DNA sequence: TGTGCCAGCAGTTTACCCAGCGGGAGGGCTTTTCCCCAGTACTTC. Protein: CASSLPSGRAFPQYF. This sequence joins TRBV28 and TRBJ2-5; 10 bases align to TRBD2. The CDR3 loop spans 15 amino acids. Trimming took 2 bases from V and 9 from J; bases not matched to a gene: 9. Germline CDR1 and CDR2: MDHEN and SYDVKM.

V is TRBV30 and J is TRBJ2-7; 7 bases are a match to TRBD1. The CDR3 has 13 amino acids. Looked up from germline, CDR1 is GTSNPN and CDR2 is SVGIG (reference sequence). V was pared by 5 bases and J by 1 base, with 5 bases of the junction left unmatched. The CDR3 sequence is CAWDSGQSYEQYF. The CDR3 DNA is TGTGCCTGGGATTCGGGACAGTCCTACGAGCAGTACTTC.